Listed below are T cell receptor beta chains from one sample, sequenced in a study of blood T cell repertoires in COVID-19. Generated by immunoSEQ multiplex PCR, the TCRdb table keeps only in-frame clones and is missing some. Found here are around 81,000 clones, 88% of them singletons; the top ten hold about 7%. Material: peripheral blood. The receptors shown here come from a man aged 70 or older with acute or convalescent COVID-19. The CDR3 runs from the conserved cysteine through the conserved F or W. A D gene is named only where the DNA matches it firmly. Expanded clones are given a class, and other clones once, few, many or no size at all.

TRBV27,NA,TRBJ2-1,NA,CASSLRSHPYNEQFF,TGTGCCAGCAGTTTGCGGTCCCACCCCTACAATGAGCAGTTCTTC
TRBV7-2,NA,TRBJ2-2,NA,CASSPRGGILGELFF,TGTGCCAGCAGCCCTCGAGGGGGAATCCTCGGGGAGCTGTTTTTT
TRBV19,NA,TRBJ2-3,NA,CASSIGGTQYF,TGTGCCAGTAGTATAGGAGGTACGCAGTATTTT
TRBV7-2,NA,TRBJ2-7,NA,CASSLDRAYEQYF,TGTGCCAGCAGCTTAGACAGGGCCTACGAGCAGTACTTC
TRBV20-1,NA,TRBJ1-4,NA,CSLGVSEKLFF,TGCAGTCTCGGGGTGAGCGAAAAACTGTTTTTT
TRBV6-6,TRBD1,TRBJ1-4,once,CASSAGTVNEKLFF,TGTGCCAGCAGCGCCGGGACAGTTAATGAAAAACTGTTTTTT
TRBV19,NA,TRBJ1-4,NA,CASSIGQSNEKLFF,TGTGCCAGTAGTATTGGACAGTCTAATGAAAAACTGTTTTTT
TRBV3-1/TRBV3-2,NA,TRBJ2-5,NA,CASSPGVRETQYF,TGTGCCAGCTCCCCAGGGGTGAGAGAGACCCAGTACTTC
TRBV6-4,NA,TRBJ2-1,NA,CASSDGGGEYNEQFF,TGTGCCAGCAGTGACGGCGGAGGGGAGTACAATGAGCAGTTCTTC
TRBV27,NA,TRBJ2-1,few,CASSLSTLRYNEQFF,TGTGCCAGCAGTTTATCGACTCTTCGCTACAATGAGCAGTTCTTC
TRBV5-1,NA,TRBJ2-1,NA,CASSLDTVIINEQFF,TGCGCCAGCAGCTTGGACACAGTTATTATCAATGAGCAGTTCTTC
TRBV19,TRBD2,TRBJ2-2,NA,CASSSTSGVYTGELFF,TGTGCCAGTAGTTCCACTAGCGGGGTGTACACCGGGGAGCTGTTTTTT
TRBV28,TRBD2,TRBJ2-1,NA,CASSPLAEIHNEQFF,TGTGCCAGCAGTCCCCTAGCGGAGATCCACAATGAGCAGTTCTTC
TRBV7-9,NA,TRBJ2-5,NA,CASSLRFGRGVIETQYF,TGTGCCAGCAGCTTAAGATTTGGCAGGGGGGTTATAGAGACCCAGTACTTC
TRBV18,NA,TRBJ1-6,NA,CASSPQGVLNSPLHF,TGTGCCAGCTCACCACAAGGGGTTCTAAATTCACCCCTCCACTTT
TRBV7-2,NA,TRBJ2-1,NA,CASSFRGGYNEQFF,TGTGCCAGCAGCTTTAGGGGGGGGTACAATGAGCAGTTCTTC
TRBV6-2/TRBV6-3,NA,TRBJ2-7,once,CASSYLRGFRYEQYF,TGTGCCAGCAGTTATTTGAGGGGGTTCCGCTACGAGCAGTACTTC
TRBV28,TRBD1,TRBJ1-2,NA,CASGSGDRGHGGYTF,TGTGCCAGCGGTTCCGGAGACAGGGGGCACGGTGGCTACACCTTC
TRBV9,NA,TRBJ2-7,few,CASSVGGDSYEQYF,TGTGCCAGCAGCGTAGGAGGCGATTCCTACGAGCAGTACTTC
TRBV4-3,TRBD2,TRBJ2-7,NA,CASSQDTASGVYEQYF,TGCGCCAGCAGCCAAGATACGGCTAGCGGGGTCTACGAGCAGTACTTC
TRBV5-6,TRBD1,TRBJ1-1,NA,CASSTPGQGTEAFF,TGTGCCAGCAGCACACCGGGACAGGGGACTGAAGCTTTCTTT
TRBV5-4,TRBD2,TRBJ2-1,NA,CASSFSPTSGSGVGKEFF,TGTGCCAGCAGCTTTTCCCCGACTAGCGGGAGTGGGGTTGGAAAGGAGTTCTTC
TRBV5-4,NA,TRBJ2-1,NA,CASSSDWGVYNEQFF,TGTGCCAGCAGCTCGGACTGGGGGGTCTACAATGAGCAGTTCTTC
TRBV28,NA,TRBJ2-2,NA,CASSPPGRTTGELFF,TGTGCCAGCTCCCCGCCGGGCAGGACAACCGGGGAGCTGTTTTTT
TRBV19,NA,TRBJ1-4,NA,CASSSRQKTTNEKLFF,TGTGCCAGTAGTTCAAGACAGAAGACAACTAATGAAAAACTGTTTTTT
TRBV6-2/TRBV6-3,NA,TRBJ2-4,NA,CASSSGVQYF,TGTGCCAGCAGTTCAGGGGTTCAGTACTTC
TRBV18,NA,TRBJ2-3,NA,CASSPDVTGSRTDTQYF,TGTGCCAGCTCACCAGACGTAACGGGGTCGAGGACAGATACGCAGTATTTT
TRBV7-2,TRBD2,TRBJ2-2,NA,CASSLASSGVGELFF,TGTGCCAGCAGCTTAGCAAGTAGCGGGGTTGGGGAGCTGTTTTTT
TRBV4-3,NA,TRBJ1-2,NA,CASSQAGTRVFGYTF,TGCGCCAGCAGCCAAGCCGGGACAAGGGTTTTTGGCTACACCTTC
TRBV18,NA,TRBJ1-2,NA,CASSPQDYGYTF,TGTGCCAGCTCACCCCAGGACTATGGCTACACCTTC
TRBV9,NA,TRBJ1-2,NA,CASSVDREGFGYTF,TGTGCCAGCAGCGTAGACAGGGAGGGATTTGGCTACACCTTC
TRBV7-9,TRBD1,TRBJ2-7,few,CASSSGQGNYEQYF,TGTGCCAGCAGCTCGGGACAGGGCAACTACGAGCAGTACTTC
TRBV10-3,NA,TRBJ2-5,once,CAISESRETQYF,TGTGCCATCAGTGAGTCGCGGGAGACCCAGTACTTC
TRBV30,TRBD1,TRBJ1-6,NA,CAWSVVAGGASYNSPLHF,TGTGCCTGGAGTGTGGTAGCAGGGGGCGCGTCCTATAATTCACCCCTCCACTTT